This TCR beta chain comes out of a study of cytomegalovirus exposure and HLA in healthy donors. Of note for this clone: Its antigen is not known.

The trim removed 6 bases at V and 12 bases at J, leaving 11 bases unmatched. The V gene's germline CDR1 is MNHEY and CDR2 SMNVEV (reference sequence). The CDR3 sequence is 13 residues long. Profiling relied on immunoSEQ multiplex PCR, and the TCRdb table lists in-frame clones only, not all of them. This sample yields about 160,000 clones, of which nearly 90% are seen a single time; roughly 4.2% belongs to the top ten. The approximately 120-subject validation cohort, separate from the approximately 670-subject first cohort, included the donors. General observations from the study: Some TCR beta chains (about 180 of them) were listed as cytomegalovirus-associated. Usually a TCR sequence was rare, but some public TCRs were found in many donors.

Specimen: PBMCs. The chain links TRBV27 to TRBJ1-2; 9 nucleotides agree with TRBD1. The source is a man aged 18 to 35 in good health and CMV-seropositive. The CDR3 spells CASRSWSGDRDTF. The CDR3 coding sequence is TGTGCCAGCAGGTCATGGTCGGGGGACAGGGACACCTTC.